These T cell receptor beta chains were read from a single sample in a study of blood T cells in healthy people across ages. TCRdb reprocessed the 5' RACE reads via MiXCR and lists one record per CDR3 protein. The sample lists fewer than 800,000 distinct CDR3 sequences, over 45% occurring once. The sequencing sample was made of blood. The origin of the receptors is a woman in her sixties in good health. The CDR3 runs from the conserved cysteine through the conserved F or W. The order of the fields is J gene, D gene, V gene, clone size, CDR3 protein, CDR3 DNA. The D gene is left open where the match is weak. Where a row states a size, it is once, few, many or the class of an expanded clone; other rows omit it.

J: TRBJ2-5
D: -
V: TRBV20-1
size: few
CDR3: CSARPPYETQYF
DNA: TGCAGTGCTAGACCCCCATATGAGACCCAGTACTTC

J: TRBJ1-6
D: -
V: TRBV12-3/TRBV12-4
size: -
CDR3: CASSLRAPDNSPLHF
DNA: TGTGCCAGCAGTTTAAGGGCACCCGATAATTCACCCCTCCACTTT

J: TRBJ2-5
D: -
V: TRBV29-1
size: -
CDR3: CSSQVGVGDYNEQYF
DNA: TGCAGCTCCCAAGTTGGGGTCGGGGATTACAATGAGCAGTACTTC

J: TRBJ2-5
D: -
V: TRBV4-1
size: -
CDR3: CASSQEGMTQETQYF
DNA: TGCGCCAGCAGCCAAGAAGGCATGACCCAAGAGACCCAGTACTTC

J: TRBJ1-4
D: -
V: TRBV16
size: -
CDR3: CASSRRWGATNEKLFF
DNA: TGTGCCAGCAGCCGCCGGTGGGGAGCAACTAATGAAAAACTGTTTTTT

J: TRBJ1-6
D: -
V: TRBV7-9
size: -
CDR3: CASSLGGMPLHF
DNA: TGTGCCAGCAGCTTAGGGGGGATGCCCCTCCACTTT

J: TRBJ2-3
D: -
V: TRBV6-5
size: -
CDR3: CASSYSKGRAISTDTQYF
DNA: TGTGCCAGCAGTTACTCGAAAGGCAGGGCCATTAGCACAGATACGCAGTATTTT

J: TRBJ2-1
D: -
V: TRBV4-2
size: -
CDR3: CASSQVQIAEGEFF
DNA: TGTGCCAGCAGCCAAGTCCAAATAGCAGAAGGAGAGTTCTTC

J: TRBJ2-7
D: TRBD2
V: TRBV6-5
size: -
CDR3: CASTRRASGMEEQYF
DNA: TGTGCCAGCACCAGGCGGGCTAGCGGGATGGAAGAGCAGTACTTC

J: TRBJ1-1
D: -
V: TRBV4-2
size: -
CDR3: CASSPLLGAEAFF
DNA: TGTGCCAGCAGCCCTCTCCTGGGGGCTGAAGCTTTCTTT

J: TRBJ1-4
D: -
V: TRBV7-3
size: -
CDR3: CASSPWGAQYEKLFF
DNA: TGTGCCAGCAGCCCATGGGGGGCGCAGTATGAAAAACTGTTTTTT

J: TRBJ2-1
D: TRBD2
V: TRBV24-1
size: -
CDR3: CATSEPTSETYNEQFF
DNA: TGTGCCACCAGTGAGCCGACTAGCGAGACCTACAATGAGCAGTTCTTC

J: TRBJ1-6
D: -
V: TRBV6-6
size: -
CDR3: CASSYSTSPGNSPLHF
DNA: TGTGCCAGCAGTTACTCGACGAGTCCGGGAAATTCACCCCTCCACTTT

J: TRBJ2-7
D: -
V: TRBV4-3
size: -
CDR3: CASSQGPSHSGEQYF
DNA: TGCGCCAGCAGCCAAGGTCCCAGCCATTCCGGCGAGCAGTACTTC

J: TRBJ1-1
D: -
V: TRBV5-1
size: -
CDR3: CASSLFVGAEAFF
DNA: TGCGCCAGCAGCTTGTTTGTGGGGGCTGAAGCTTTCTTT

J: TRBJ2-7
D: TRBD1
V: TRBV5-6
size: once
CDR3: CASSSGTEYEQYF
DNA: TGTGCCAGCAGCTCCGGGACAGAATACGAGCAGTACTTC

J: TRBJ1-2
D: -
V: TRBV2
size: -
CDR3: CASSATVRGYTF
DNA: TGTGCCAGCAGTGCGACAGTTCGTGGCTACACCTTC

J: TRBJ2-5
D: -
V: TRBV15
size: -
CDR3: CATSREIAGHQETQYF
DNA: TGTGCCACCAGCAGAGAAATCGCGGGACACCAAGAGACCCAGTACTTC

J: TRBJ2-7
D: TRBD1
V: TRBV28
size: few
CDR3: CASSFRRQGAWEQYF
DNA: TGTGCCAGCAGTTTTCGGAGACAGGGGGCGTGGGAGCAGTACTTC

J: TRBJ2-3
D: -
V: TRBV4-3
size: many
CDR3: CASSQELGGGSTDTQYF
DNA: TGCGCCAGCAGCCAAGAGTTGGGAGGGGGAAGCACAGATACGCAGTATTTT

J: TRBJ2-7
D: -
V: TRBV20-1
size: -
CDR3: CSPQESSYEQYF
DNA: TGCAGCCCACAGGAGAGCTCCTACGAGCAGTACTTC

J: TRBJ2-7
D: TRBD2
V: TRBV20-1
size: -
CDR3: CSAEPLAGDGQYEQYF
DNA: TGCAGTGCTGAACCTCTAGCGGGAGATGGTCAGTACGAGCAGTACTTC

J: TRBJ1-1
D: -
V: TRBV12-3/TRBV12-4
size: -
CDR3: CASSFGQRNTEAFF
DNA: TGTGCCAGCAGTTTTGGGCAGAGGAACACTGAAGCTTTCTTT

J: TRBJ2-1
D: TRBD1
V: TRBV9
size: few
CDR3: CASSAGTGTYNEQFF
DNA: TGTGCCAGCAGCGCCGGGACAGGGACCTACAATGAGCAGTTCTTC

J: TRBJ2-1
D: -
V: TRBV12-3/TRBV12-4
size: -
CDR3: CASSHHPHYDEQFF
DNA: TGTGCCAGCAGTCATCACCCCCACTACGATGAGCAGTTCTTC

J: TRBJ1-1
D: TRBD1
V: TRBV6-5
size: -
CDR3: CASRQDRDAEAFF
DNA: TGTGCCAGCAGGCAAGACAGGGACGCTGAAGCTTTCTTT

J: TRBJ2-7
D: TRBD1
V: TRBV10-3
size: few
CDR3: CAISGGQASSYEQYF
DNA: TGTGCCATCAGTGGGGGACAGGCCAGCTCCTACGAGCAGTACTTC

J: TRBJ2-7
D: TRBD2
V: TRBV5-1
size: few
CDR3: CASSFSGASYEQYF
DNA: TGCGCCAGCAGCTTTAGCGGGGCCTCCTACGAGCAGTACTTC

J: TRBJ1-6
D: -
V: TRBV20-1
size: -
CDR3: CSARTPAVKASPLHF
DNA: TGCAGTGCTAGAACCCCAGCGGTAAAAGCTTCACCCCTCCACTTT

J: TRBJ2-7
D: TRBD1
V: TRBV7-2
size: few
CDR3: CASSLKGDSEYEQYF
DNA: TGTGCCAGCAGCTTAAAAGGGGACAGCGAGTACGAGCAGTACTTC

J: TRBJ2-1
D: TRBD2
V: TRBV5-1
size: once
CDR3: CASSLGTGGPGVFF
DNA: TGCGCCAGCAGCTTGGGGACGGGAGGGCCCGGTGTGTTCTTC

J: TRBJ2-3
D: TRBD1
V: TRBV12-3/TRBV12-4
size: -
CDR3: CASSRQGTSTDTQYF
DNA: TGTGCCAGCAGCCGACAGGGAACTAGCACAGATACGCAGTATTTT

J: TRBJ2-7
D: -
V: TRBV20-1
size: few
CDR3: CSGNYGMLSYEQYF
DNA: TGCAGTGGTAATTACGGGATGCTCTCCTACGAGCAGTACTTC

J: TRBJ2-1
D: -
V: TRBV12-3/TRBV12-4
size: -
CDR3: CASSARGRDEQFF
DNA: TGTGCCAGCAGTGCGAGAGGGCGGGATGAGCAGTTCTTC

J: TRBJ2-7
D: TRBD1
V: TRBV10-3
size: -
CDR3: CAVVASGTANEQYF
DNA: TGTGCCGTCGTGGCCTCCGGGACAGCTAACGAGCAGTACTTC

J: TRBJ1-2
D: TRBD1
V: TRBV5-5
size: -
CDR3: CASSLAGDRGHGYTF
DNA: TGTGCCAGCAGCTTGGCGGGGGACAGGGGGCATGGCTACACCTTC

J: TRBJ2-5
D: -
V: TRBV10-3
size: -
CDR3: CASEGEGETQYF
DNA: TGTGCCAGCGAAGGTGAGGGAGAGACCCAGTACTTC

J: TRBJ2-1
D: -
V: TRBV7-9
size: few
CDR3: CASSLELTGPGNEQFF
DNA: TGTGCCAGCAGCTTAGAGTTAACAGGTCCTGGCAATGAGCAGTTCTTC

J: TRBJ2-4
D: -
V: TRBV20-1
size: -
CDR3: CSAQPGREGNIQYF
DNA: TGCAGTGCACAACCCGGCCGAGAGGGGAACATTCAGTACTTC

J: TRBJ1-5
D: TRBD1
V: TRBV15
size: -
CDR3: CATSRPTGEPQHF
DNA: TGTGCCACCAGCAGACCGACAGGGGAGCCCCAGCATTTT

J: TRBJ2-3
D: TRBD2
V: TRBV5-1
size: -
CDR3: CASSLKASGSTDTQYF
DNA: TGCGCCAGCAGCTTGAAAGCTAGCGGGAGCACAGATACGCAGTATTTT

J: TRBJ2-6
D: -
V: TRBV6-1
size: many
CDR3: CASSPYPMGSGANVLTF
DNA: TGTGCCAGCAGCCCCTATCCTATGGGGTCTGGGGCCAACGTCCTGACTTTC

J: TRBJ2-4
D: -
V: TRBV29-1
size: -
CDR3: CSAVHRTGIQYF
DNA: TGCAGCGCTGTACACAGGACGGGTATTCAGTACTTC

J: TRBJ2-7
D: -
V: TRBV2
size: -
CDR3: CASSIDRKGAYEQYF
DNA: TGTGCCAGCAGCATAGACAGGAAGGGAGCCTACGAGCAGTACTTC

J: TRBJ2-7
D: TRBD2
V: TRBV20-1
size: few
CDR3: CSAIRLAGKHSLYEQYF
DNA: TGCAGTGCTATCAGACTAGCGGGAAAACATAGTCTCTACGAGCAGTACTTC

J: TRBJ2-3
D: TRBD2
V: TRBV20-1
size: -
CDR3: CSASGTSREIDTQYF
DNA: TGCAGTGCTAGTGGGACTAGCCGGGAGATAGATACGCAGTATTTT

J: TRBJ1-1
D: -
V: TRBV27
size: -
CDR3: CASSSTNSLNTEAFF
DNA: TGTGCCAGCAGTTCCACTAACTCGTTGAACACTGAAGCTTTCTTT

J: TRBJ2-1
D: -
V: TRBV4-3
size: once
CDR3: CANRGFGDNEQFF
DNA: TGCGCCAACCGGGGGTTTGGGGACAATGAGCAGTTCTTC

J: TRBJ1-1
D: -
V: TRBV5-1
size: -
CDR3: CASSLLTMNTEAFF
DNA: TGCGCCAGCAGCTTGTTGACAATGAACACTGAAGCTTTCTTT

J: TRBJ2-7
D: TRBD1
V: TRBV7-2
size: -
CDR3: CASSPTGIEQYF
DNA: TGTGCCAGCAGCCCGACAGGGATCGAGCAGTACTTC